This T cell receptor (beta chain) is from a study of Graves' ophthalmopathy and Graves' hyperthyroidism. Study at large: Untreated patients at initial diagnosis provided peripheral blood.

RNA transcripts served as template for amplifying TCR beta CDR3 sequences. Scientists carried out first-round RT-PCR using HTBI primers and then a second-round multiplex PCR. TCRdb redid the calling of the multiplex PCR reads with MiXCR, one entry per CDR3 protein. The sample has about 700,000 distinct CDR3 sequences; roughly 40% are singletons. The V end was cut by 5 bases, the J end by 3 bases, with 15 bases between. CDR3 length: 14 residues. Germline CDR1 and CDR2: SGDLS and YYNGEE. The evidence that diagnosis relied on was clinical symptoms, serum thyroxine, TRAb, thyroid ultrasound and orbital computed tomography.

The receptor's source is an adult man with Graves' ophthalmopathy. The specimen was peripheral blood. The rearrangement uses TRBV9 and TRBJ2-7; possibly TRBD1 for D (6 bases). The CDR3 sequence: CASSAKQGNYEQYF. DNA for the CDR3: TGTGCCAGCAGTGCAAAACAGGGTAACTACGAGCAGTACTTC.